Listed here are 14 T cell receptor beta chains from one sample, sequenced in a study of B cell selection in AIRE deficiency (dated by TCRdb to the late 2010s). The library was prepared using the immunoSEQ multiplex PCR assay. TCRdb retrieved this table from immuneACCESS and kept in-frame rearrangements only. Not all clones are present; in checked studies, unresolved V genes account for under half, and no reason is known for the remainder. This sample lists some 25,000 clones; 90% to 98% were detected once. The leading ten clones occupy 0.2% to 0.25% of the sample. Conventional CD4 T cells were sorted as CD4+CD127+ cells. Source material: CD4+CD127+ conventional T cells sorted from PBMCs. The receptors shown here come from a human donor in good health.

V gene TRBV18 combines with J gene TRBJ1-1; 11 bases match TRBD1. There are 19 residues in the CDR3. V was pared by 5 bases and J by 0 bases, with 14 bases of the junction left unmatched. Germline V CDR1 and CDR2: KGHSH, LQKENI. CDR3 sequence reads: CASSFGQGAAGLMNTEAFF. As DNA, the CDR3 is TGTGCCAGCTCATTTGGACAGGGGGCCGCTGGCCTTATGAACACTGAAGCTTTCTTT.

This chain links TRBV12-5 with TRBJ2-7; D ambiguous. The CDR3 runs to 12 residues. Trimming cost V 1 base and J 0 bases, with 1 base left between them. The germline CDR1 and CDR2 sequences are LGHNT and FRNRAP. CDR3 region: CASGLDSYEQYF. The CDR3 DNA reads as TGTGCTAGTGGTTTGGACTCCTACGAGCAGTACTTC.

The chain combines TRBV7-9 with TRBJ2-2, with TRBD2 matching over 12 bases. V was clipped by 4 bases and J by 7 bases; unmatched bases: 4. The germline CDR1 and CDR2 sequences are SEHNR and FQNEAQ (reference sequence). CDR3 size: 15 residues. The CDR3 loop is CASSYTSGRNGELFF. The DNA of the CDR3 is TGTGCCAGCAGCTATACTAGCGGGAGGAACGGGGAGCTGTTTTTT.

V gene TRBV14 combines with J gene TRBJ2-3; tentative D call: TRBD2 (6 bases). V was trimmed by 0 bases and J by 0 bases, leaving 16 bases between them. This CDR3 spans 18 amino acids. CDR1 SGHDN and CDR2 FVKESK come from the germline V gene. The CDR3 is CASSQDPSGSDSTDTQYF. The CDR3 nucleotides read TGTGCCAGCAGCCAAGATCCCAGCGGGTCTGATAGCACAGATACGCAGTATTTT. The full variable domain, in which reference TRBV14 and TRBJ2-3 provide the parts outside the CDR3, is EAGVTQFPSHSVIEKGQTVTLRCDPISGHDNLYWYRRVMGKEIKFLLHFVKESKQDESGMPNNRFLAERTGGTYSTLKVQPAELEDSGVYFCASSQDPSGSDSTDTQYFGPGTRLTVL.

The V call is TRBV11-1, the J call TRBJ2-3; 12 bases are a match to TRBD2. V was clipped by 0 bases and J by 5 bases; unmatched bases: 6. From germline, CDR1 is SGHAT and CDR2 FQDESV (reference sequence). This CDR3 is 17 amino acids long. The CDR3 protein is CASSLAMASGRGDTQYF. CDR3 nucleotide sequence: TGTGCCAGCAGCTTAGCGATGGCTAGCGGGAGGGGAGATACGCAGTATTTT.

This chain joins TRBV6-6 and TRBJ1-1; no reliable D call. CDR1 and CDR2 from the germline V gene are MNHNY and SVGAGI (reference sequence). Trimming left V 5 bases short and J 2 bases short, with 12 bases between. The CDR3 contains 14 residues. The CDR3 DNA reads TGTGCCAGCAGTACACGAACCGGTAACACTGAAGCTTTCTTT. Its protein product is CASSTRTGNTEAFF.

V gene TRBV7-2 combines with J gene TRBJ1-6, with D possibly being TRBD1 (6 bases). Between the trimmed V and J ends, which lost 0 bases and 8 bases, there was a span of 14 bases. The CDR3 runs to 16 residues. Germline V gene data show CDR1 as SGHTA and CDR2 as FQGNSA. The CDR3 region is CASSLAGGGSDSPLHF. The CDR3 DNA follows: TGTGCCAGCAGCTTAGCCGGGGGCGGCTCAGATTCACCCCTCCACTTT.

The rearrangement joins TRBV9 to TRBJ2-3; TRBD2 aligns across 10 bases. This CDR3 has 16 residues. Germline CDR1 SGDLS, CDR2 YYNGEE. V shed 0 bases and J 6 bases; nucleotides not matched to a gene: 7. The CDR3 nucleotides are TGTGCCAGCAGCGTAGCAGCGGGAGGGCTCTCCGATACGCAGTATTTT. Translation gives CASSVAAGGLSDTQYF. The full variable domain, with the rest looked up from reference TRBV9 and TRBJ2-3, is DSGVTQTPKHLITATGQRVTLRCSPRSGDLSVYWYQQSLDQGLQFLIQYYNGEERAKGNILERFSAQQFPDLHSELNLSSLELGDSALYFCASSVAAGGLSDTQYFGPGTRLTVL.

The chain employs TRBV7-2 and TRBJ2-7; D might be TRBD2 (7 bases). V shed 3 bases and J shed 4 bases, with 13 bases lying between them. This CDR3 contains 14 residues. From germline, CDR1 is SGHTA and CDR2 FQGNSA. CDR3 residues: CASSFGGAAYEQYF. CDR3 nucleotide sequence: TGTGCCAGCAGCTTTGGGGGGGCGGCTTACGAGCAGTACTTC.

V and J are TRBV13 and TRBJ2-5; the D gene is possibly TRBD1 (6 bases). V was shortened by 1 base and J by 5 bases, with 20 bases between the two germline ends. The germline gives CDR1 PRHDT, CDR2 FYEKMQ (reference sequence). The CDR3 is 17 residues long. The CDR3 region has the DNA TGTGCCAGCAGCTTAGTTTCTGGGGGCGCGGGTGGCGAGACCCAGTACTTC. Protein sequence: CASSLVSGGAGGETQYF.

The chain couples TRBV5-6 to TRBJ1-4, with 8 bases identical to TRBD1. CDR1 is SGHDT and CDR2 is YYEEEE in the germline V gene. Germline trimming cut 1 base from V and 7 bases from J; bases unmatched to any gene: 6. The CDR3 loop spans 15 amino acids. The CDR3 DNA reads as TGTGCCAGCAGCTTGACGAGGACAGGGTTTGAAAAACTGTTTTTT. Encoded protein: CASSLTRTGFEKLFF.

The rearrangement joins TRBV18 to TRBJ1-1, with TRBD1 matching 8 bases. This CDR3 contains 13 residues. The junction had 1 base not matched to a gene; V was cut back by 4 bases and J by 3 bases. CDR1 is KGHSH, CDR2 LQKENI, per germline. The CDR3 bases are TGTGCCAGCTCACACAGGGGGGACACTGAAGCTTTCTTT. This sequence encodes CASSHRGDTEAFF.

This chain links TRBV5-1 with TRBJ2-1; 9 bases are a match to TRBD1. Germline V gives CDR1 SGHRS, CDR2 YFSETQ. This CDR3 spans 14 amino acids. The V gene end was trimmed by 7 bases and the J gene end by 3 bases; junction bases not matched to a gene: 5. CDR3: CASGTGQGYNEQFF. Written as DNA, the CDR3 is TGCGCCAGCGGTACGGGACAGGGCTACAATGAGCAGTTCTTC. Based on the CDR3 plus reference TRBV5-1 and TRBJ2-1, the full variable domain is KAGVTQTPRYLIKTRGQQVTLSCSPISGHRSVSWYQQTPGQGLQFLFEYFSETQRNKGNFPGRFSGRQFSNSRSEMNVSTLELGDSALYLCASGTGQGYNEQFFGPGTRLTVL.

The J gene is TRBJ1-2, the V gene TRBV10-3; D is unclear. CDR1 is ENHRY, CDR2 SYGVKD, per germline. The germline V and J ends were trimmed by 2 bases and 5 bases, with 6 bases remaining between them. The CDR3 spans 12 residues. As DNA, the CDR3 is TGTGCCATCAGTGAGAGGGAGTATGGCTACACCTTC. This sequence encodes CAISEREYGYTF.